Given below is one T cell receptor beta chain in context. This sample stems from a study of blood T cell repertoires in COVID-19. At the level of the study: Sample material is recorded as cDNA or gDNA derived from T cells, B-cell-depleted T cells, or PBMCs.

Per germline, CDR1 SGHVS and CDR2 FQNEAQ. The CDR3 is made up of 13 amino acids. Trimming cost V 1 base and J 11 bases, with 12 bases left between them. Original data processing: Nucleated cell counts were estimated from reference gene primer amplification. TCRdb's table, derived via immunoSEQ multiplex PCR, lists solely in-frame clones and lacks some. V, J and clone size derive from that table, while D and trimming were established from the DNA sequence. The table includes 95,000 to 150,000 clones, approximately 81% detected once. This rearrangement joins TRBV7-8 to TRBJ1-5; no definite D call. This clonotype originated in a woman aged 45-65 years with acute or convalescent COVID-19. The specimen was peripheral blood. The CDR3: CASSLEFVAAQHF. The CDR3 DNA reads TGTGCCAGCAGCTTAGAGTTTGTCGCAGCCCAGCATTTT.